The present TCR beta chain was sequenced within a study of cytotoxic CD8 clonotypes in ibrutinib-treated CLL. Study-level points and caveats: Whereas clonality rose at ibrutinib response, it declined toward baseline at progression.

Repertoires were generated with immunoSEQ multiplex PCR, while TCRdb's copy carries only in-frame clones and drops some. This table has around 310,000 clones, approximately 80% appearing once. As concerns this clone: Antigen: not known.

The source material was PBMCs, sampled before ibrutinib treatment. This receptor was obtained from a human donor with chronic lymphocytic leukemia.

DNA of the CDR3: TGTGCCAGCAGCTTGGCCGGGACAGGGGGTGCGACAGATACGCAGTATTTT. This encodes CASSLAGTGGATDTQYF. The gene calls are TRBV5-4 and TRBJ2-3, with 11 bases lining up with TRBD1. This CDR3 has 17 amino acids. Trimming cost V 0 bases and J 3 bases; bases outside gene matches: 6. Looked up from germline, CDR1 is SGHNT and CDR2 is YYREEE (reference sequence).